What follows is one T cell receptor beta chain and its context. Its antigen is not identified. Profiling relied on immunoSEQ multiplex PCR, and the TCRdb table lists in-frame clones only, not all of them. The repertoire holds roughly 180,000 clones, with 85% to 95% as singletons. CDR3 length equals 14 residues. These data originate in a study of T cell responses to AZD1222 COVID-19 vaccine. Study conclusions and caveats: Possibly, clonal diversity was underestimated; donors were largely white British and included more females. Only 5 or 6 people who got AZD1222 tested seropositive at baseline. Reportedly, nearly half of unique spike TCRs recognized epitopes outside B.1.351/B.1.1.7 mutations. Spike-wide coverage was observed for vaccine-associated CD4 TCRs, with dominant responses at 160-218 and 743-854.

The sequence came from an adult in good health. This specimen was peripheral blood, taken on day 0 of AZD1222 vaccination. V gene TRBV21-1 combines with J gene TRBJ2-1. TRBV21-1 is a listed pseudogene. In DNA, the CDR3 is TGTGCCAGCAGCTCCCACTCGGAAGGCAATGAGCAGTTCTTC. Translation gives CASSSHSEGNEQFF.